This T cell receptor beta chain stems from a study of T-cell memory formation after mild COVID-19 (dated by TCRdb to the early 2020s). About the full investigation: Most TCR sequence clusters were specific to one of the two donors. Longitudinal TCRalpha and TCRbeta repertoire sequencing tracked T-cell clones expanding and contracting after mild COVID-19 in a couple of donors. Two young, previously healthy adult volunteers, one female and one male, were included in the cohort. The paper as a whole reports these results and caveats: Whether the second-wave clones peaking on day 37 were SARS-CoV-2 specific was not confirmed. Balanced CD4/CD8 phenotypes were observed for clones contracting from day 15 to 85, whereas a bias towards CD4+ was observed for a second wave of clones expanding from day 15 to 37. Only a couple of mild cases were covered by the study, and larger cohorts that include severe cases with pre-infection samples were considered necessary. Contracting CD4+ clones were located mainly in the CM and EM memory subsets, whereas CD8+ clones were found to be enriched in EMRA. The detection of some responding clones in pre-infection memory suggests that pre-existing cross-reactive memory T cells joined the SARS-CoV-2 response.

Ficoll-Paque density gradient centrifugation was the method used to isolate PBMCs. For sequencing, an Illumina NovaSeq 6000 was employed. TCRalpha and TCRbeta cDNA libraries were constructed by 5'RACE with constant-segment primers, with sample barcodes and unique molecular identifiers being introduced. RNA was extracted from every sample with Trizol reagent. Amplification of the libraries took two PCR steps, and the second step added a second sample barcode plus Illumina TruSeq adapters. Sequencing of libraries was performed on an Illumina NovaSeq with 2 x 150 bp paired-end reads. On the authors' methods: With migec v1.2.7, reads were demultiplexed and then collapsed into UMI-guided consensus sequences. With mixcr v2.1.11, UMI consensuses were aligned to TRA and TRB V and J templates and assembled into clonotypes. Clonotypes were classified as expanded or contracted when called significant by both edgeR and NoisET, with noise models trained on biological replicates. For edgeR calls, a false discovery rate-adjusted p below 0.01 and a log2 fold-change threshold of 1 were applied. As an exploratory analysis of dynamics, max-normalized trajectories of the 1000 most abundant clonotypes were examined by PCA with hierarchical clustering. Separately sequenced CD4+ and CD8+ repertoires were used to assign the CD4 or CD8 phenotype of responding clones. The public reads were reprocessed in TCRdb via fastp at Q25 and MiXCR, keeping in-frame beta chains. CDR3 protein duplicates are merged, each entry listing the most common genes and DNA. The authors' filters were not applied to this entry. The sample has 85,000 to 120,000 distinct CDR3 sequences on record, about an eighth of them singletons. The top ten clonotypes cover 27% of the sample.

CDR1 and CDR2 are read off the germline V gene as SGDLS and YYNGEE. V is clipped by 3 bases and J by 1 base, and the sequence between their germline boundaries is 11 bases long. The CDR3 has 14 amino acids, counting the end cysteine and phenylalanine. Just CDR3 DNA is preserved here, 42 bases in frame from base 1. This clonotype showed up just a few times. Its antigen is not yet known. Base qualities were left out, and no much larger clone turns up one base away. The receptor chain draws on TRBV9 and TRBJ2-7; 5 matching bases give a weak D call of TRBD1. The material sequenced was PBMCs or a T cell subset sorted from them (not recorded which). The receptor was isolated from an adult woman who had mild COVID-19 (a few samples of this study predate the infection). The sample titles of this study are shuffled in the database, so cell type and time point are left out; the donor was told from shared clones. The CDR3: CASSADSTSYEQYF. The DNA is TGTGCCAGCAGCGCCGACAGCACTTCCTACGAGCAGTACTTC. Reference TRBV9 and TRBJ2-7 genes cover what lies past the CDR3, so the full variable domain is DSGVTQTPKHLITATGQRVTLRCSPRSGDLSVYWYQQSLDQGLQFLIQYYNGEERAKGNILERFSAQQFPDLHSELNLSSLELGDSALYFCASSADSTSYEQYFGPGTRLTVT.